A selection of T cell receptor beta chains follows, all from one sample in a study of cytomegalovirus exposure and HLA in healthy donors. TCRdb keeps only in-frame clones here, not all; method: immunoSEQ multiplex PCR. The sample contains 170,000 or so clones, approximately 80% of which appear only once. Specimen: PBMCs. The receptors were gathered from a man in his 60s in good health and CMV-seronegative. CDR3s include the opening cysteine and the closing phenylalanine or tryptophan. The D gene is left open where the match is weak. Clone sizes are given selectively: once, few, many, or a class where the clone is expanded.

>TRBJ1-1|-|-|TRBV28
CASSLIPGGGVNTEAFF
TGTGCCAGCAGTTTGATCCCCGGGGGGGGAGTGAACACTGAAGCTTTCTTT
>TRBJ2-7|-|-|TRBV7-2
CASSSWIAKYF
TGTGCCAGCAGCTCCTGGATAGCTAAGTACTTC
>TRBJ2-1|-|TRBD2|TRBV27
CASSRTGTSGSNEQFF
TGTGCCAGCAGCCGGACTGGGACTAGCGGGAGCAATGAGCAGTTCTTC
>TRBJ2-7|-|TRBD1|TRBV28
CASRSNRDRAYEQYF
TGTGCCAGCAGGTCAAACCGGGACAGGGCCTACGAGCAGTACTTC
>TRBJ1-1|once|TRBD1|TRBV7-9
CSSSVQGMNTEAFF
TGTTCCAGCAGCGTACAGGGGATGAACACTGAAGCTTTCTTT
>TRBJ1-6|-|-|TRBV5-4
CASSTTNSPLHF
TGTGCCAGCAGCACTACCAATTCACCCCTCCACTTT
>TRBJ1-4|few|TRBD1|TRBV2
CASLRTGNEKLFF
TGTGCCAGCCTCCGGACAGGGAACGAAAAACTGTTTTTT
>TRBJ1-1|-|TRBD1|TRBV5-6
CASSNRGLTEAFF
TGTGCCAGCAGCAACAGGGGGCTTACTGAAGCTTTCTTT
>TRBJ2-1|-|TRBD2|TRBV7-9
CASSRLLAGVGNEQFF
TGTGCCAGCAGCAGGCTACTAGCGGGAGTGGGAAATGAGCAGTTCTTC
>TRBJ2-1|few|-|TRBV4-2
CASSRQRGHNEQFF
TGTGCCAGCAGCCGACAAAGAGGGCACAATGAGCAGTTCTTC
>TRBJ1-5|-|TRBD1|TRBV27
CASSSTGGSNQPQHF
TGTGCCAGCAGTTCGACAGGGGGCTCCAATCAGCCCCAGCATTTT
>TRBJ1-1|-|-|TRBV14
CASSQDRGGVTEAFF
TGTGCCAGCAGCCAAGATCGGGGAGGGGTCACTGAAGCTTTCTTT
>TRBJ2-5|-|-|TRBV29-1
CSVEQGAGETQYF
TGCAGCGTTGAGCAAGGGGCGGGGGAGACCCAGTACTTC
>TRBJ2-3|once|TRBD2|TRBV7-9
CASSLAASGGKDTQYF
TGTGCCAGCAGCTTAGCGGCTAGCGGGGGGAAAGATACGCAGTATTTT
>TRBJ2-3|-|-|TRBV6-5
CASSYSALGTQYF
TGTGCCAGCAGTTACAGCGCGCTGGGTACGCAGTATTTT
>TRBJ2-7|-|-|TRBV20-1
CSALGGYEQYF
TGCAGTGCCCTAGGGGGCTACGAGCAGTACTTC
>TRBJ2-7|once|-|TRBV11-2
CASSLDTAGLYEQYF
TGTGCCAGCAGCTTAGATACGGCAGGTCTCTACGAGCAGTACTTC
>TRBJ1-2|-|-|TRBV29-1
CSVARGFNYGYTF
TGCAGCGTTGCCAGGGGCTTTAACTATGGCTACACCTTC
>TRBJ1-2|-|-|TRBV6-5
CASRRTGNYGYTF
TGTGCCAGCAGGAGGACGGGAAACTATGGCTACACCTTC
>TRBJ1-1|-|TRBD1|TRBV2
CASSVRQGRGTEAFF
TGTGCCAGCAGTGTTCGACAGGGTCGAGGCACTGAAGCTTTCTTT
>TRBJ2-1|-|-|TRBV7-8
CASSMNGAYNEQFF
TGTGCCAGCAGCATGAACGGGGCCTACAATGAGCAGTTCTTC
>TRBJ2-5|once|TRBD2|TRBV9
CASSEGTSGSGETQYF
TGTGCCAGCAGCGAGGGGACTAGCGGGAGTGGTGAGACCCAGTACTTC
>TRBJ2-2|-|-|TRBV14
CASSPLLEHPNTGELFF
TGTGCCAGCAGCCCGCTCCTAGAGCACCCGAACACCGGGGAGCTGTTTTTT
>TRBJ2-7|-|-|TRBV6-5
CASRPRGANYEQYF
TGTGCCAGCAGGCCGCGGGGAGCGAACTACGAGCAGTACTTC
>TRBJ2-7|-|-|TRBV29-1
CIASTPEGVKYF
TGCATCGCCTCGACTCCGGAGGGTGTAAAGTACTTC
>TRBJ2-1|few|TRBD2|TRBV30
CAWSVASGRALDEQFF
TGTGCCTGGAGTGTGGCCAGCGGGAGGGCCTTAGATGAGCAGTTCTTC